The 9 T cell receptor beta chains below all came from one sample that was sequenced in a study of blood T cells in healthy people across ages. Using a J-beta primer mix together with a sample-barcoded 5' primer, a second PCR was run for about 6 to 12 cycles. TCRdb re-called the 5' RACE reads through MiXCR, storing one row per CDR3 protein. The repertoire holds 700,000 or so distinct CDR3 sequences, about 20% seen once, with about 22% in the top ten. The material sequenced was blood. The source of these receptors is a man aged 70 or older in good health.

Notes on this clonotype: A much larger clone differs by one base, so this may be a read error. The V call is TRBV18, the J call TRBJ1-2; unclear D gene. CDR1 is KGHSH, CDR2 LQKENI, per germline. Deletions cut 1 base from V and 3 bases from J, with 3 bases between. The CDR3 loop spans 12 amino acids. In nucleotides, the CDR3 is TGTGCCAGCTCACCACTTGACTATGGCTACACCTTC. Protein: CASSPLDYGYTF.

There are a few counts of this clonotype. V is TRBV5-1 and J is TRBJ1-1; D call uncertain. The CDR3 covers 13 residues. Germline CDR1 and CDR2: SGHRS and YFSETQ. The V end lost 9 bases, the J end lost 3 bases, and 15 bases lay between the germline ends. In nucleotides, the CDR3 is TGCGCCACCCGGGTGGAGTCCCACACTGAAGCTTTCTTT. Protein product: CATRVESHTEAFF. Full variable domain (remainder filled in from reference TRBV5-1 and TRBJ1-1): KAGVTQTPRYLIKTRGQQVTLSCSPISGHRSVSWYQQTPGQGLQFLFEYFSETQRNKGNFPGRFSGRQFSNSRSEMNVSTLELGDSALYLCATRVESHTEAFFGQGTRLTVV.

This clonotype has just a few counts. This chain links TRBV12-3 or TRBV12-4 with TRBJ2-3; no clear D gene. Between the trimmed V and J ends, which lost 8 bases and 4 bases, there was a span of 10 bases. CDR3 length: 12 amino acids. The CDR3 reads CASGLIPDTQYF. The CDR3 nucleotides read TGTGCCAGCGGCTTAATACCAGATACGCAGTATTTT.

The chain uses TRBV5-1 and TRBJ2-3, with a possible D match to TRBD1 (6 bases). Deletions cut 1 base from V and 0 bases from J, with 12 bases between. This CDR3 region has 16 residues. Looked up from germline, CDR1 is SGHRS and CDR2 is YFSETQ. CDR3: CASSLQLGGSTDTQYF. CDR3 sequence (DNA): TGCGCCAGCAGCTTGCAACTAGGGGGAAGCACAGATACGCAGTATTTT.

This clonotype appeared a few times. The V and J genes are TRBV7-9 and TRBJ1-2, with D possibly being TRBD1 (5 bases). Germline V gene lookup returns CDR1 SEHNR and CDR2 FQNEAQ (reference sequence). The ends were cut back, 0 bases at V and 6 bases at J, with 11 bases in the middle. CDR3 length: 14 amino acids. The CDR3, as DNA: TGTGCCAGCAGCTTAGCCCCAGGGATCAATGGCTACACCTTC. Amino acids: CASSLAPGINGYTF.

This clonotype was observed a handful of times. V and J are TRBV7-9 and TRBJ2-1; D is unresolved. The CDR3 is 15 residues long. Trimming left V 6 bases short and J 4 bases short, with 16 bases between. CDR1 is SEHNR and CDR2 is FQNEAQ in the germline V gene (reference sequence). CDR3 sequence reads: CASRPPTVTYNEQFF. The CDR3, as DNA: TGTGCCAGCAGACCCCCCACTGTTACGTACAATGAGCAGTTCTTC.

The DNA of the CDR3 is TGTGCCAGCTTTTCCGACCTCTATGGCTACACCTTC. The encoded protein is CASFSDLYGYTF. The rearrangement joins TRBV6-5 to TRBJ1-2; D is unclear. The V gene lost 8 bases and the J gene lost 4 bases, with 11 bases spanning the gap. The length of the CDR3 is 12 residues. Germline loops: CDR1 MNHEY, CDR2 SVGAGI.

The chain is built from TRBV20-1 and TRBJ1-2; possible D gene TRBD1, 6 bases. V shed 6 bases and J shed 5 bases, with 19 bases lying between them. From germline, CDR1 is DFQATT and CDR2 SNEGSKA (reference sequence). CDR3 length: 14 amino acids. CDR3 bases: TGCAGTGCATGGGTGGACAGTGTTACTTATGGCTACACCTTC. It is translated as CSAWVDSVTYGYTF.

This clonotype was seen a handful of times. V usage is TRBV29-1 and J usage is TRBJ2-1, with 14 bases that match TRBD2. J gave up 9 bases and V 5 bases, and 18 bases lay outside the gene matches. Germline CDR1 SQVTM, CDR2 ANQGSEA. The CDR3 is 18 residues long. As DNA, the CDR3 is TGCAGCGTTCCTGCCCTTGGGGGGATGGGACTAGCGGGAGTTGAGCAGTTCTTC. Encoded protein: CSVPALGGMGLAGVEQFF.